This T cell receptor (beta chain) was profiled in a study of blood T cell repertoires in COVID-19. Across the whole study: Acute and convalescent COVID-19 specimens originated in the United States, Italy and Spain.

Assay: immunoSEQ multiplex PCR; the TCRdb copy retains only in-frame clones and omits some. The sample has 250,000 to 350,000 clones; approximately 86% are singletons. The CDR3 totals 14 residues. Germline V gene data show CDR1 as SGHNT and CDR2 as YYREEE (reference sequence). Worth noting for this clone: One end of the junction varies from germline; a read error may be responsible.

This study enrolled people aged about 18 to 90 from about two dozen US geographic areas. Cohorts were based on clinical histories the participants reported. The recovered donors of Cohort 3 showed two negative PCRs, clearance, or symptom resolution. This sequence was found in a woman aged 18-29 years who had recovered from COVID-19. Sequences were obtained from PBMCs or T cells enriched from blood (not recorded which). The rearrangement uses TRBV5-4 and TRBJ1-6, with TRBD1 identical over 7 bases. The CDR3 spells CASNLGDSNSPLHF. The DNA of the CDR3 is TGTGCCAGCAACTTGGGGGACAGTAATTCACCCCTCCACTTT.